The sequence of this TCR beta chain was determined in a study of T cell responses to AZD1222 COVID-19 vaccine. Study conclusions and caveats: Baseline seropositivity occurred in only six AZD1222 recipients. Among vaccine-associated CD4 TCRs, coverage spanned spike, with dominance at 160-218 and 743-854.

For this clone: Its antigen is unidentified.

CDR3 length equals 12 residues. Trimming shortened V by 6 bases and J by 4 bases, and 12 bases separated the two germline ends. Germline CDR1 and CDR2: SQVTM and ANQGSEA. Sequenced by immunoSEQ multiplex PCR; TCRdb stores in-frame clones only, minus some. The data hold about 130,000 clones, with around nine tenths observed a single time. The chain links TRBV29-1 to TRBJ2-5; perhaps D is TRBD1 or TRBD2 (5 bases each). The input for sequencing was peripheral blood, taken on day 0 of AZD1222 vaccination. The receptor was derived from an adult in good health. Here the CDR3 DNA reads TGCAGCGTCGGAAGAGGGGCAGAGACCCAGTACTTC. Amino acid sequence: CSVGRGAETQYF.